This entry features one T cell receptor (beta chain) sequence. Antigen: not known. The CDR3 spans 14 residues. V lost 1 base and J 6 bases, leaving 13 bases between the germline ends. CDR1 and CDR2 (germline): SGHTA, FQGNSA. The source of the sample is a study of shared clonotypes between healthy human individuals. General study points: Estimated richness values were generally larger in naive subsets than in memory subsets. Clonotypes which were not shared had lower generation probabilities than clonotypes that all four donors shared.

As defined, naive CD8 cells were CD45RO-negative and positively selected for CCR7, with terminally differentiated effector memory CD45RA+ cells excluded. This table comes from immunoSEQ multiplex PCR, and its TCRdb copy is limited to in-frame clones, with some not included. The top ten hold 0.3% of the sample, which has around 600,000 clones, 95% to 98% seen once. The sequencing sample was made of naive CD8+ T cells sorted from blood. The chain is built from TRBV7-2 and TRBJ2-7; a possible D gene is TRBD1 (5 bases). This TCR was recovered from a man aged 30 to 45 in good health. CDR3 sequence: CASSLVPGQGEQYF. CDR3 in DNA: TGTGCCAGCAGCTTAGTCCCAGGACAAGGCGAGCAGTACTTC.